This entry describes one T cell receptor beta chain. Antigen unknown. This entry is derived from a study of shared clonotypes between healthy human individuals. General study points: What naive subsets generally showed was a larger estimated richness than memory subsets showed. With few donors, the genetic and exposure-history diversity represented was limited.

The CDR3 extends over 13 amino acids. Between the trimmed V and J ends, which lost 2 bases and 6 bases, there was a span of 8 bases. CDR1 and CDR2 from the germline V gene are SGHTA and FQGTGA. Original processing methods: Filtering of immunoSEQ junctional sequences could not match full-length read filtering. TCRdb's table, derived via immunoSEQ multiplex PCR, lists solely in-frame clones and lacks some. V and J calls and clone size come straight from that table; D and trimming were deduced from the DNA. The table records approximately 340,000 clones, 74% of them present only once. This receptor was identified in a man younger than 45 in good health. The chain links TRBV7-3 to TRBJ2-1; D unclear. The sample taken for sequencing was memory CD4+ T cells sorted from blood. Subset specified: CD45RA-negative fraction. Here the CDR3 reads CASSLSPINEQFF. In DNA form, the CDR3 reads TGTGCCAGCAGCTTATCTCCCATCAATGAGCAGTTCTTC.